Each of the 22 T cell receptor beta chains below was sequenced from the same sample in a study of graft-versus-host responses after intestinal transplantation. Sequencing was performed with immunoSEQ multiplex PCR; in TCRdb, only in-frame clones are kept and a portion is missing. The sample lists 35,000 to 45,000 clones, around 95% seen once, with about 0.78% in the top ten. The sample was PBMCs, taken 16 days after intestinal transplant. These receptors originate from a human patient who received an intestinal transplant, so some T cells may come from the graft donor.

This clone is a singleton in its sample. The chain carries TRBV30 and TRBJ1-4, with D possibly matching TRBD1 (5 bases). The CDR3 covers 17 residues. CDR1 GTSNPN and CDR2 SVGIG come from the germline V gene (reference sequence). V lost 3 bases and J 0 bases, leaving 17 bases between the germline ends. The CDR3 loop is CAWRRREWDATNEKLFF. In DNA form, the CDR3 reads TGTGCCTGGAGGCGCAGGGAGTGGGATGCAACTAATGAAAAACTGTTTTTT. Drawing the rest from reference TRBV30 and TRBJ1-4, the complete variable domain is SQTIHQWPATLVQPVGSPLSLECTVEGTSNPNLYWYRQAAGRGLQLLFYSVGIGQISSEVPQNLSASRPQDRQFILSSKKLLLSDSGFYLCAWRRREWDATNEKLFFGSGTQLSVL.

The chain has TRBV19 and TRBJ2-3; D call uncertain. Trimming removed 8 bases at V and 2 bases at J, with 20 bases between. In germline, CDR1 is LNHDA, CDR2 SQIVND (reference sequence). The CDR3 length is 16 residues. The CDR3 sequence: CASGPLNHGDTDTQYF. The DNA of the CDR3 is TGTGCCAGTGGTCCCTTAAACCACGGAGACACAGATACGCAGTATTTT.

Points on this clone: Different DNA sequences within this sample yield the same CDR3. The chain uses TRBV28 and TRBJ2-2; D is undetermined. V was clipped by 7 bases and J by 5 bases, with 5 bases between them. This CDR3 is built from 11 residues. Per germline, CDR1 MDHEN and CDR2 SYDVKM. CDR3 region: CASTTTGELFF. The CDR3 DNA reads as TGTGCCAGCACCACGACCGGGGAGCTGTTTTTT.

The V call is TRBV9, the J call TRBJ1-1; no firm D call. CDR3 length: 13 amino acids. Trimming removed 2 bases from V and 5 bases from J, with 10 bases in between. Germline CDR1 and CDR2: SGDLS and YYNGEE. This chain's CDR3 is CASSVMSGTEAFF. The CDR3 DNA is TGTGCCAGCAGCGTGATGTCGGGAACTGAAGCTTTCTTT.

V gene TRBV6-5 combines with J gene TRBJ2-7; the D call may be TRBD1 or TRBD2 (5 bases each). This CDR3 has 14 residues. CDR1 MNHEY and CDR2 SVGAGI come from the germline V gene. V lost 6 bases to trimming and J lost 4 bases, with 16 bases between them. The CDR3 DNA reads as TGTGCCAGCAGCTCCTGGGGACGGACTTACGAGCAGTACTTC. Amino acid sequence: CASSSWGRTYEQYF.

The chain couples TRBV18 to TRBJ1-2; no firm D call. This CDR3 is 14 amino acids long. Trimming stripped 8 bases from V and 8 bases from J, with 21 bases between. Germline lookup yields CDR1 KGHSH and CDR2 LQKENI. This CDR3 is CASAPSEIFGGYTF. Written as DNA, the CDR3 is TGTGCCAGCGCGCCTTCCGAGATCTTCGGAGGCTACACCTTC.

This clone was detected only once. This chain joins TRBV28 and TRBJ1-3; possible D gene TRBD1, 6 bases. Trimming took 6 bases from V and 4 from J, leaving 16 bases between them. The CDR3 is made up of 15 amino acids. Germline CDR1 and CDR2: MDHEN and SYDVKM. CDR3 DNA: TGTGCCAGCAGCCCTCCAGGGGTTTCAGGAAACACCATATATTTT. Translation gives CASSPPGVSGNTIYF.

The chain links TRBV7-3 to TRBJ2-1; TRBD2 matches at 7 bases. V was clipped by 5 bases and J by 9 bases; unmatched bases: 13. Germline CDR1 and CDR2: SGHTA and FQGTGA. CDR3 size: 15 residues. The CDR3 coding sequence is TGTGCCAGCAGCCTAGTCACTAGCGCTGACAGTGAGCAGTTCTTC. Translated, it gives CASSLVTSADSEQFF. Looking up the rest from reference TRBV7-3 and TRBJ2-1 gives the full variable domain: GAGVSQTPSNKVTEKGKYVELRCDPISGHTALYWYRQSLGQGPEFLIYFQGTGAADDSGLPNDRFFAVRPEGSVSTLKIQRTERGDSAVYLCASSLVTSADSEQFFGPGTRLTVL.

The chain has TRBV9 and TRBJ1-4, with D possibly TRBD1 on 6 matching bases. Between the trimmed V and J ends, which lost 3 bases and 5 bases, there was a span of 11 bases. CDR3 length: 14 amino acids. CDR1 and CDR2 from the germline V gene are SGDLS and YYNGEE. In DNA, the CDR3 is TGTGCCAGCAGCGAGACAGGAAACAATGAAAAACTGTTTTTT. This encodes CASSETGNNEKLFF.

About this clone itself: An end of the junction does not agree with germline; a read error may underlie this. The gene calls are TRBV6-5 and TRBJ2-1; 7 bases map to TRBD2. This CDR3 contains 11 residues. Germline values: CDR1 MNHEY, CDR2 SVGAGI. CDR3 protein: CASGKGLVSIF. CDR3 DNA: TGTGCCAGTGGGAAAGGACTAGTTTCCATCTTC.

The rearrangement links TRBV28 to TRBJ1-2; D remains ambiguous. The germline V gene encodes CDR1 MDHEN and CDR2 SYDVKM. V lost 7 bases, J lost 8 bases, and 17 bases lay in between. There are 13 residues in the CDR3. The CDR3 reads CASTATWVEGYTF. As DNA, the CDR3 is TGTGCCAGCACCGCCACATGGGTAGAGGGCTACACCTTC.

The chain has TRBV15 and TRBJ2-1; D may be TRBD2 (6 bases). Germline-derived CDR1 and CDR2 are LNHNV and YYDKDF (reference sequence). V was clipped by 8 bases and J by 0 bases, with 14 bases between them. The CDR3 covers 15 residues. CDR3 region: CATSGGTNSYNEQFF. DNA for the CDR3: TGTGCCACCTCCGGGGGAACTAACTCCTACAATGAGCAGTTCTTC.

The chain carries TRBV2 and TRBJ2-1; D gene ambiguous. Germline CDR1 reads SNHLY; CDR2 reads FYNNEI. This CDR3 is 12 amino acids long. Trimming stripped 2 bases from V and 9 bases from J, with 8 bases between. CDR3 in amino acids: CASSETGGEQFF. The CDR3 DNA is TGTGCCAGCAGTGAAACGGGCGGTGAGCAGTTCTTC.

This clone was seen once. The CDR3, as DNA: TGTGCCAGCAGCATACGACAGGGGGCCTACGAGCAGTACTTC. Its translation is CASSIRQGAYEQYF. The chain combines TRBV11-3 with TRBJ2-7; 9 bases map to TRBD1. The ends lost 5 bases at V and 2 bases at J; junction bases unmatched: 4. The CDR3 loop spans 14 amino acids. The germline CDR1 and CDR2 sequences are SGHNT and YENEEA.

The V gene is TRBV7-9, the J gene TRBJ1-3; no clear D gene. The germline V and J ends were trimmed by 5 bases and 0 bases, with 11 bases remaining between them. The CDR3 runs 15 residues. Germline-derived CDR1 and CDR2 are SEHNR and FQNEAQ (reference sequence). The CDR3 spells CASSQLRISGNTIYF. The CDR3 nucleotides are TGTGCCAGCAGCCAACTGCGGATCTCTGGAAACACCATATATTTT.

This clone has only one observation. The rearrangement links TRBV4-1 to TRBJ1-3; weak D call: TRBD1 (5 bases). CDR3 length equals 15 residues. Trimming took off 5 bases at V and 4 bases at J, with 15 bases between the two ends. The germline V gene encodes CDR1 MGHRA and CDR2 YSYEKL. The CDR3 protein is CASSYIGGLGNTIYF. As DNA, the CDR3 is TGCGCCAGCAGCTATATCGGGGGTTTGGGAAACACCATATATTTT.

This clone has just one count. The V call is TRBV6-6, the J call TRBJ1-1; the D gene is possibly TRBD1 (5 bases). Germline V gives CDR1 MNHNY, CDR2 SVGAGI (reference sequence). This CDR3 spans 16 amino acids. V lost 2 bases and J 4 bases, leaving 17 bases between the germline ends. CDR3 DNA: TGTGCCAGCAGTTACGGGGGACCCTTCGCTAGCACTGAAGCTTTCTTT. Translated: CASSYGGPFASTEAFF.

This CDR3 reads CASSDLGTSGGPRFF. The CDR3 DNA sequence: TGTGCCAGCAGTGACCTCGGGACTAGCGGGGGTCCCCGGTTCTTC. The rearrangement uses TRBV6-4 and TRBJ2-1, with TRBD2 matching over 14 bases. There are 15 residues in the CDR3. In germline, CDR1 is MRHNA, CDR2 SNTAGT. V gave up 2 bases and J gave up 15 bases; unmatched junction bases: 9.

Here the CDR3 reads CASSSLSGARYEQYF. The CDR3, as DNA: TGTGCCAGCAGCTCTTTGAGCGGAGCCCGCTACGAGCAGTACTTC. The rearrangement uses TRBV27 and TRBJ2-7; D is possibly TRBD2 (5 bases). Trimming shortened V by 6 bases and J by 3 bases, and 18 bases separated the two germline ends. The germline CDR1 and CDR2 sequences are MNHEY and SMNVEV (reference sequence). The CDR3 spans 15 residues.

The rearrangement joins TRBV11-2 to TRBJ2-7; no reliable D call. CDR3 length equals 14 residues. The ends were cut back, 2 bases at V and 0 bases at J, with 8 bases in the middle. Germline CDR1 SGHAT, CDR2 FQNNGV. CDR3 loop: CASSLRYGSYEQYF. The CDR3 DNA follows: TGTGCCAGCAGCTTAAGGTACGGCTCCTACGAGCAGTACTTC.

J is TRBJ2-5 and V is TRBV6-1; TRBD1 aligns across 8 bases. CDR3 length: 16 residues. Germline CDR1 is MNHNS and CDR2 is SASEGT. Germline trimming cut 0 bases from V and 5 bases from J; bases unmatched to any gene: 8. The CDR3 loop reads CASSEAGPGGRETQYF. Written as DNA, the CDR3 is TGTGCCAGCAGTGAAGCCGGGCCAGGGGGCAGGGAGACCCAGTACTTC.

The rearrangement links TRBV11-3 to TRBJ2-1; the match to TRBD2 covers 10 bases. The CDR3 consists of 16 residues. V shed 4 bases and J 10 bases; nucleotides not matched to a gene: 13. The germline gives CDR1 SGHNT, CDR2 YENEEA. In nucleotides, the CDR3 is TGTGCCAGCAGCTCCCCGGCACTAGCGGGATCCGGGGAGCAGTTCTTC. It codes for CASSSPALAGSGEQFF.